This TCR beta chain is drawn from a study of OX40 agonist ivuxolimab in advanced cancers. CDR1 is MDHEN and CDR2 is SYDVKM in the germline V gene. V was clipped by 3 bases and J by 8 bases, with 16 bases between them. This CDR3 is built from 14 residues. Some clones are missing from TCRdb's copy, which holds only in-frame ones; the method was immunoSEQ multiplex PCR. The sample lists around 50,000 clones; approximately 80% were seen once. Autoimmune disease history or systemic immunosuppression meant exclusion. V usage is TRBV28 and J usage is TRBJ1-2, with D unclear. Material: CD4+ or CD8+ T cells sorted from blood, obtained in a trial of the OX40 agonist ivuxolimab. The clonotype originates from an adult with an advanced solid tumor such as melanoma, head and neck, liver or kidney cancer. CDR3 sequence: CASSFSRRMGGYTF. The CDR3 nucleotides are TGTGCCAGCAGTTTCAGCCGACGGATGGGGGGCTACACCTTC.